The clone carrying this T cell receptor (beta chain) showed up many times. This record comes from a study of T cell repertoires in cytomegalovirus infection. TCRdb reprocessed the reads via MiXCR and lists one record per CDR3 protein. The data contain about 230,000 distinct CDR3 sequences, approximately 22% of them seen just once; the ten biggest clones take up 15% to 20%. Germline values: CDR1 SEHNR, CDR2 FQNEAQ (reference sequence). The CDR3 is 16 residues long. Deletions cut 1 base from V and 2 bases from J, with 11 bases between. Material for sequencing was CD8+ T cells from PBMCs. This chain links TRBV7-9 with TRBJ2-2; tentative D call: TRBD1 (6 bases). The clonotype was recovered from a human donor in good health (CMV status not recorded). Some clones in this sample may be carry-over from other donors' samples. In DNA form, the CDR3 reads TGTGCCAGCAGCTTAGAGGGGACAACCAACACCGGGGAGCTGTTTTTT. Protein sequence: CASSLEGTTNTGELFF. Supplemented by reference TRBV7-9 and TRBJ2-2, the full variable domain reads DTGVSQNPRHKITKRGQNVTFRCDPISEHNRLYWYRQTLGQGPEFLTYFQNEAQLEKSRLLSDRFSAERPKGSFSTLEIQRTEQGDSAMYLCASSLEGTTNTGELFFGEGSRLTVL.